The text below deals with one TCR beta chain. The germline CDR1 and CDR2 sequences are LNHDA and SQIVND (reference sequence). V was trimmed by 8 bases and J by 5 bases, leaving 10 bases between them. CDR3 length: 13 residues. The data were obtained in a study of T cell changes during pregnancy in multiple sclerosis. The assay was immunoSEQ multiplex PCR, and TCRdb's table has in-frame clones only and misses some. This sample carries 44,000 or so clones, roughly 90% of them seen once, and the ten largest clones take around 1.6%. The TCR comes from a female donor in good health, enrolled as a control in a pregnancy study. The gene calls are TRBV19 and TRBJ1-6; D ambiguous. The sample here was peripheral blood, taken in the first trimester of pregnancy. CDR3 loop: CASCDGNNSPLHF. CDR3 in DNA: TGTGCCAGTTGCGACGGGAATAATTCACCCCTCCACTTT.